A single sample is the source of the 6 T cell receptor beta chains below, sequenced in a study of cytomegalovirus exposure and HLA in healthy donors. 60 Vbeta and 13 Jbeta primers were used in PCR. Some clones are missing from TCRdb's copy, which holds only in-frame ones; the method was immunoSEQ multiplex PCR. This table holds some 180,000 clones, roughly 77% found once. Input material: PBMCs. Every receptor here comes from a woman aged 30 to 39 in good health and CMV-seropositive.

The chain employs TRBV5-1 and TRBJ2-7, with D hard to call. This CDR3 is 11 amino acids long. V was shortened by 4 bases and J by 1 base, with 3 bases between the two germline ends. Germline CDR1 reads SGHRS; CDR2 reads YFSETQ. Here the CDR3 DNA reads TGCGCCAGCAGCACTTCCTACGAGCAGTACTTC. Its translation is CASSTSYEQYF.

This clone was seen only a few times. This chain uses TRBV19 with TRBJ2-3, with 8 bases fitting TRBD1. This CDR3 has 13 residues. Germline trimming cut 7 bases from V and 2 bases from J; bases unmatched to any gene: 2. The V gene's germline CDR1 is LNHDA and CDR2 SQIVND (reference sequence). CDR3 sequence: CASTTGATDTQYF. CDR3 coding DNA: TGTGCCAGTACGACAGGGGCCACAGATACGCAGTATTTT.

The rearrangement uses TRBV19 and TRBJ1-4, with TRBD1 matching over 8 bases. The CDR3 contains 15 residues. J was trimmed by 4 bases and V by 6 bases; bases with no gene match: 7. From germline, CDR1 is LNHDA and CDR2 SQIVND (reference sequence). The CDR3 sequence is CASSSRGRSNEKLFF. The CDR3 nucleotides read TGTGCCAGTAGCAGCAGGGGGCGAAGTAATGAAAAACTGTTTTTT.

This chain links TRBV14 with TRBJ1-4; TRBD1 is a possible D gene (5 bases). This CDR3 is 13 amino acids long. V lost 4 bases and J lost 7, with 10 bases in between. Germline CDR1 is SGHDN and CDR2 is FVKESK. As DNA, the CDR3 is TGTGCCAGCAGCCGCGGGGACGGTGAAAAACTGTTTTTT. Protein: CASSRGDGEKLFF. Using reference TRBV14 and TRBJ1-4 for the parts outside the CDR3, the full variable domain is EAGVTQFPSHSVIEKGQTVTLRCDPISGHDNLYWYRRVMGKEIKFLLHFVKESKQDESGMPNNRFLAERTGGTYSTLKVQPAELEDSGVYFCASSRGDGEKLFFGSGTQLSVL.

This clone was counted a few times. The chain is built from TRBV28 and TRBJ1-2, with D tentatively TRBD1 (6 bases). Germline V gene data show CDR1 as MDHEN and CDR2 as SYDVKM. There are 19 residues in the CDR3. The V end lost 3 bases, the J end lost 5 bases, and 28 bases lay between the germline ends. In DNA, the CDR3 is TGTGCCAGCAGTTTCTTAAGGTTTAAGTCCGGGGGGGGGCCGTATGGCTACACCTTC. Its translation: CASSFLRFKSGGGPYGYTF.

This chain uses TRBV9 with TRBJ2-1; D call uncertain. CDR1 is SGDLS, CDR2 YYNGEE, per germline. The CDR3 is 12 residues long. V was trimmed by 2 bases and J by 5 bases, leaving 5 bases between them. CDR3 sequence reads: CASSVANNEQFF. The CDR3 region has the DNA TGTGCCAGCAGCGTGGCCAACAATGAGCAGTTCTTC.